One and the same sample provided the 26 T cell receptor beta chains below, sequenced in a study of blood T cell repertoires in COVID-19. The protocol was immunoSEQ multiplex PCR, while the TCRdb copy is restricted to in-frame clones and leaves out a portion. This sample yields under 150,000 clones, of which around four fifths are seen a single time; under 9.5% belongs to the top ten. The source material was peripheral blood. All receptors come from a woman in her thirties or forties with acute or convalescent COVID-19.

The chain employs TRBV7-8 and TRBJ1-1; D is uncertain. This CDR3 is built from 12 residues. Deletions cut 5 bases from V and 6 bases from J, with 10 bases between. Germline V CDR1 and CDR2: SGHVS, FQNEAQ. The CDR3 protein is CASSPPGPEAFF. CDR3 bases: TGTGCCAGCAGCCCCCCGGGTCCTGAAGCTTTCTTT. Variable domain in full (rest from reference TRBV7-8 and TRBJ1-1): GAGVSQSPRYKVAKRGQDVALRCDPISGHVSLFWYQQALGQGPEFLTYFQNEAQLDKSGLPSDRFFAERPEGSVSTLKIQRTQQEDSAVYLCASSPPGPEAFFGQGTRLTVV.

Written as DNA, the CDR3 is TGTGCCAGCAGCTCAGGGCCTTCCTATGGCTACACCTTC. Its protein product is CASSSGPSYGYTF. J is TRBJ1-2 and V is TRBV11-2, with TRBD1 as a possible D gene (5 bases). The CDR3 length is 13 residues. The germline V and J ends were trimmed by 4 bases and 4 bases, with 10 bases remaining between them. Germline CDR1 is SGHAT and CDR2 is FQNNGV.

Written as DNA, the CDR3 is TGCGCCAGCAGCCCCGGAGGTAGAGGTGCCCGAAGGGAGACCCAGTACTTC. Translation: CASSPGGRGARRETQYF. The chain combines TRBV5-1 with TRBJ2-5, with D possibly matching TRBD2 (5 bases). The CDR3 covers 17 residues. Germline values: CDR1 SGHRS, CDR2 YFSETQ. Trimming took 4 bases from V and 5 from J, leaving 24 bases between them.

This clone was observed a few times. The genes are TRBV5-1 and TRBJ2-3, with a possible D match to TRBD2 (6 bases). CDR1 is SGHRS and CDR2 is YFSETQ in the germline V gene. V was shortened by 4 bases and J by 3 bases, with 9 bases between the two germline ends. This CDR3 has 13 amino acids. CDR3 nucleotides: TGCGCCAGCAGCAGACTAGTTACAGATACGCAGTATTTT. Translated, it gives CASSRLVTDTQYF.

This chain connects TRBV5-1 to TRBJ1-6; TRBD1 agrees at 9 bases. The CDR3 runs to 16 residues. Unmatched junction bases numbered 8, after V lost 1 base and J lost 9 bases. CDR1 is SGHRS and CDR2 is YFSETQ in the germline V gene. CDR3 coding DNA: TGCGCCAGCAGCTTGTCGCCGACAGGGGGTAGTTCACCCCTCCACTTT. Protein product: CASSLSPTGGSSPLHF. The full variable domain, rest sourced from reference TRBV5-1 and TRBJ1-6, is KAGVTQTPRYLIKTRGQQVTLSCSPISGHRSVSWYQQTPGQGLQFLFEYFSETQRNKGNFPGRFSGRQFSNSRSEMNVSTLELGDSALYLCASSLSPTGGSSPLHFGNGTRLTVT.

This chain joins TRBV18 and TRBJ2-6; D may be TRBD2 (6 bases). Germline loops: CDR1 KGHSH, CDR2 LQKENI. This CDR3 has 20 residues. Trimming removed 1 base at V and 0 bases at J, with 19 bases between. CDR3: CASSPLNGGPNPSGANVLTF. The CDR3 bases are TGTGCCAGCTCACCACTAAACGGGGGACCGAACCCCTCTGGGGCCAACGTCCTGACTTTC.

J is TRBJ2-7 and V is TRBV5-6; D may be TRBD2 (6 bases). The CDR3 runs 13 residues. Germline CDR1 SGHDT, CDR2 YYEEEE. Trimming pared 4 bases from V and 0 bases from J, leaving 8 bases between. The CDR3 coding sequence is TGTGCCAGCAGCGGGGGACTCTCCTACGAGCAGTACTTC. Encoded protein: CASSGGLSYEQYF.

The V and J genes are TRBV5-6 and TRBJ1-1; D is ambiguous. In germline, CDR1 is SGHDT, CDR2 YYEEEE. Trimming pared 4 bases from V and 5 bases from J, leaving 15 bases between. The CDR3 extends over 14 amino acids. CDR3 coding DNA: TGTGCCAGCAGCCCCTACTGGTCGGGGACTGAAGCTTTCTTT. This encodes CASSPYWSGTEAFF.

The CDR3: CASSRNPVLGWNEQFF. CDR3 in DNA: TGCGCCAGCAGCCGGAACCCTGTACTCGGGTGGAATGAGCAGTTCTTC. The chain couples TRBV5-1 to TRBJ2-1, with D hard to call. Germline CDR1 reads SGHRS; CDR2 reads YFSETQ. Trimming removed 4 bases from V and 7 bases from J, with 21 bases in between. This CDR3 is built from 16 residues.

This clone was counted once. V gene TRBV7-6 combines with J gene TRBJ1-6; D is ambiguous. The CDR3 is made up of 15 amino acids. The germline V gene encodes CDR1 SGHVS and CDR2 FNYEAQ. V dropped 4 bases and J dropped 10 bases, with 17 bases sitting between them. CDR3 DNA sequence: TGTGCCAGCAGCTCTACCGCCGGAACGGGATCACCCCTCCACTTT. Protein: CASSSTAGTGSPLHF.

Here the CDR3 reads CASSPTGNDNSPLHF. The DNA of the CDR3 is TGTGCCAGCAGTCCGACAGGGAACGATAATTCACCCCTCCACTTT. V gene TRBV6-5 combines with J gene TRBJ1-6, with TRBD1 matching over 7 bases. Per germline, CDR1 MNHEY and CDR2 SVGAGI. Trimming removed 5 bases from V and 5 bases from J; junction bases left unmatched: 6. The CDR3 runs to 15 residues.

The genes are TRBV12-5 and TRBJ1-3; D is unclear. Between the trimmed V and J ends, which lost 5 bases and 4 bases, there was a span of 9 bases. This CDR3 has 13 residues. Germline V gene data show CDR1 as LGHNT and CDR2 as FRNRAP. The CDR3 loop is CASGPPHGNTIYF. CDR3 nucleotide sequence: TGTGCTAGTGGTCCCCCACACGGAAACACCATATATTTT.

This clone was detected a few times. V usage is TRBV5-1 and J usage is TRBJ2-1; a weak D match, TRBD1 (6 bases). The CDR3 sequence is 12 residues long. Trimming removed 1 base at V and 10 bases at J, with 9 bases between. Germline assignment: CDR1 SGHRS and CDR2 YFSETQ. The CDR3 sequence: CASSLIGTEQFF. Here the CDR3 DNA reads TGCGCCAGCAGCTTGATCGGGACAGAGCAGTTCTTC.

The chain couples TRBV18 to TRBJ2-3; the D is unclear. The CDR3 runs to 15 residues. Per the germline V gene, CDR1 is KGHSH and CDR2 is LQKENI. Trimming removed 2 bases from V and 2 bases from J, with 11 bases in between. Here the CDR3 DNA reads TGTGCCAGCTCACCAACATCCACCCCCACAGATACGCAGTATTTT. Encoded protein: CASSPTSTPTDTQYF.

The chain is built from TRBV6-2 or TRBV6-3 and TRBJ1-2; D gene unclear. Trimming removed 3 bases from V and 0 bases from J, with 8 bases in between. Germline V gene sequence: CDR1 MNHEY, CDR2 SVGEGT. The CDR3 contains 14 residues. CDR3 region: CASSYRVTNYGYTF. The CDR3 DNA reads TGTGCCAGCAGTTATCGAGTTACTAACTATGGCTACACCTTC.

The chain joins TRBV29-1 to TRBJ1-1; 7 bases fit TRBD1. CDR1 and CDR2 from the germline V gene are SQVTM and ANQGSEA. The CDR3 loop spans 12 amino acids. Germline trimming cut 5 bases from V and 1 base from J; bases unmatched to any gene: 1. Written as DNA, the CDR3 is TGCAGCGTTCGGACAGGGAACACTGAAGCTTTCTTT. It yields the protein CSVRTGNTEAFF.

This chain links TRBV25-1 with TRBJ1-4; 12 nucleotides match TRBD1. J lost 6 bases, V lost 5 bases, and 10 bases had no gene match. Germline loops: CDR1 MGHDK, CDR2 SYGVNS. CDR3 length equals 17 residues. The chain's CDR3 is CASSSGTGGSRDEKLFF. The CDR3 nucleotides are TGTGCCAGCAGTTCCGGGACAGGGGGCTCTAGGGATGAAAAACTGTTTTTT.

This clone showed up many times. The V call is TRBV19, the J call TRBJ1-4; D is ambiguous. Germline CDR1 reads LNHDA; CDR2 reads SQIVND (reference sequence). The V gene lost 5 bases and the J gene lost 8 bases, with 9 bases spanning the gap. This CDR3 is built from 12 residues. The CDR3 loop is CASSYAGEKLFF. The CDR3 DNA sequence: TGTGCCAGTAGTTACGCTGGCGAAAAACTGTTTTTT.

The J gene is TRBJ1-2, the V gene TRBV19; D is undetermined. V gave up 6 bases and J gave up 8 bases, with 16 bases separating them. CDR1 and CDR2 from the germline V gene are LNHDA and SQIVND (reference sequence). This CDR3 region has 13 residues. The CDR3 sequence: CASSREAPTGYTF. The CDR3 DNA sequence: TGTGCCAGTAGCAGAGAGGCGCCCACGGGCTACACCTTC.

The genes are TRBV6-5 and TRBJ1-2, with D hard to call. Germline CDR1 is MNHEY and CDR2 is SVGAGI. The V and J ends lost 0 bases and 4 bases respectively, with 9 bases between them. The CDR3 has 14 amino acids. The CDR3 DNA is TGTGCCAGCAGTTACTCTGAGGGAGGCTATGGCTACACCTTC. Protein sequence: CASSYSEGGYGYTF.

The CDR3 DNA reads as TGCGCCAGCAGCCAAATTCCCGGCGGCAGCTCCTACGAGCAGTACTTC. Translation gives CASSQIPGGSSYEQYF. The chain has TRBV4-1 and TRBJ2-7, with no clear D. CDR1 is MGHRA and CDR2 is YSYEKL in the germline V gene. CDR3 length: 16 residues. V dropped 2 bases and J dropped 0 bases, with 14 bases sitting between them.

The chain has TRBV2 and TRBJ2-2; unclear D gene. There are 12 residues in the CDR3. Germline V gene sequence: CDR1 SNHLY, CDR2 FYNNEI. Deletions cut 6 bases from V and 7 bases from J, with 9 bases between. CDR3 DNA sequence: TGTGCCAGCAGAAGTACGGGCGGGGAGCTGTTTTTT. Translation: CASRSTGGELFF.

The rearrangement uses TRBV5-5 and TRBJ1-4; D is possibly TRBD1 (6 bases). V was cut by 4 bases and J by 7 bases, with 23 bases left in between. The CDR3 is 17 amino acids. CDR1 is SGHKS, CDR2 YYEKEE, per germline (reference sequence). The CDR3: CASSPQYGGRRGEKLFF. The CDR3 DNA reads TGTGCCAGCAGCCCCCAGTACGGGGGGCGTCGAGGTGAAAAACTGTTTTTT.

The J gene is TRBJ1-5, the V gene TRBV10-3; TRBD1 agrees at 7 bases. V shed 6 bases, J shed 6 bases, and the junction held 8 bases outside the gene matches. Germline-derived CDR1 and CDR2 are ENHRY and SYGVKD. CDR3 size: 14 residues. CDR3 residues: CAIRTGTEIQPQHF. The CDR3, as DNA: TGTGCCATCAGGACCGGGACAGAGATTCAGCCCCAGCATTTT.

This chain uses TRBV19 with TRBJ2-7; TRBD1 is a possible D gene (6 bases). Germline V gene lookup returns CDR1 LNHDA and CDR2 SQIVND (reference sequence). V shed 4 bases and J shed 1 base, with 17 bases lying between them. The CDR3 is made up of 16 amino acids. The CDR3 sequence: CASSTRQAALSYEQYF. The CDR3 DNA sequence: TGTGCCAGTAGTACTCGACAGGCCGCCCTTTCCTACGAGCAGTACTTC.

V usage is TRBV2 and J usage is TRBJ2-1; D is undetermined. There are 13 residues in the CDR3. Trimming cost V 5 bases and J 7 bases, with 12 bases left between them. Per germline, CDR1 SNHLY and CDR2 FYNNEI. As DNA, the CDR3 is TGTGCCAGCAGTAGTAAGAGGTGGAATGAGCAGTTCTTC. Its translation: CASSSKRWNEQFF. The full variable domain, in which reference TRBV2 and TRBJ2-1 provide the parts outside the CDR3, is EPEVTQTPSHQVTQMGQEVILRCVPISNHLYFYWYRQILGQKVEFLVSFYNNEISEKSEIFDDQFSVERPDGSNFTLKIRSTKLEDSAMYFCASSSKRWNEQFFGPGTRLTVL.